This TCR beta chain was identified during a study of blood T cell repertoires in COVID-19. Original processing methods: Amplified reference gene primers provided the basis for estimating nucleated cell counts. Clones were sequenced by immunoSEQ multiplex PCR, and TCRdb holds only the in-frame ones, with some missing. V and J calls and clone size are as listed in that table; D and trimming were resolved from the DNA. The table records about 190,000 clones, about 88% of them present only once. Unmatched junction bases numbered 5, after V lost 6 bases and J lost 5 bases. CDR3 length equals 13 residues. CDR1 is MNHEY, CDR2 SVGAGI, per germline.

The source is a man younger than 40 with acute or convalescent COVID-19. This rearrangement joins TRBV6-5 to TRBJ2-5, with 8 bases matching TRBD1. The sequenced sample was peripheral blood. The CDR3 DNA reads as TGTGCCAGCAGCCCCAGGGGGCACGAGACCCAGTACTTC. It is translated as CASSPRGHETQYF.